This TCR beta chain was observed in a study of cytomegalovirus exposure and HLA in healthy donors. CDR1 is MGHDK, CDR2 SYGVNS, per germline. The V and J ends lost 7 bases and 0 bases respectively, with 15 bases between them. The CDR3 totals 15 residues. The PCR employed 60 Vbeta primers together with 13 Jbeta primers. This table comes from immunoSEQ multiplex PCR, and its TCRdb copy is limited to in-frame clones, with some not included. This table holds some 96,000 clones, roughly 79% found once. The receptor comes from a man aged 35-49 years in good health and CMV-seronegative. The sequencing sample was made of PBMCs. This chain links TRBV25-1 with TRBJ1-1, with a tentative D call TRBD1 (5 bases). CDR3 in amino acids: CASKDIGGLNTEAFF. DNA for the CDR3: TGTGCCAGCAAGGACATCGGAGGGTTGAACACTGAAGCTTTCTTT.